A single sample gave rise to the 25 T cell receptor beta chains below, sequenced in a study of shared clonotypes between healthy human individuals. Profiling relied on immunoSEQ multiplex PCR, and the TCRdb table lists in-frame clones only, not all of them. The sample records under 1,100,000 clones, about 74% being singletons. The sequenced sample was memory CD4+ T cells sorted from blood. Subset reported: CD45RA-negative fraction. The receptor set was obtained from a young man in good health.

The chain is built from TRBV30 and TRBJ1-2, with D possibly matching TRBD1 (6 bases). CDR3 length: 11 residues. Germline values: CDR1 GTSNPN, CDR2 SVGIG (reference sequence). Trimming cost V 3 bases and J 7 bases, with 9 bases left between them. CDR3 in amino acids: CAWRGASGYTF. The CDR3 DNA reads TGTGCCTGGAGGGGGGCTTCTGGCTACACCTTC.

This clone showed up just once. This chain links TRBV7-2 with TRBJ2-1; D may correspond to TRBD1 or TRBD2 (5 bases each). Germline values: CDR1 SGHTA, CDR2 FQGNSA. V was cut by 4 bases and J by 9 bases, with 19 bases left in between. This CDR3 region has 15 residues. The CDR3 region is CASSSGPPRQGEQFF. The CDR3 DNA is TGTGCCAGCAGCTCGGGACCCCCTCGGCAGGGTGAGCAGTTCTTC.

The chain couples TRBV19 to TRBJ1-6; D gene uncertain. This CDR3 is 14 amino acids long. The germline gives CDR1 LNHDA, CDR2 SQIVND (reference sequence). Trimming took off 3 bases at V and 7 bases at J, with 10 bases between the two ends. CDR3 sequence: CASSIGQNNSPLHF. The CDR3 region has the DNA TGTGCCAGTAGTATCGGTCAGAACAATTCACCCCTCCACTTT.

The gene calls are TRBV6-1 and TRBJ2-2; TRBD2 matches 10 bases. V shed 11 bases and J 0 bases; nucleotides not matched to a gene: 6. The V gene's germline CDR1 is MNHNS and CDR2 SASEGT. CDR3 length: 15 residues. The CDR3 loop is CAGRTSGANTGELFF. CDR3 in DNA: TGTGCCGGAAGAACTAGCGGGGCGAACACCGGGGAGCTGTTTTTT.

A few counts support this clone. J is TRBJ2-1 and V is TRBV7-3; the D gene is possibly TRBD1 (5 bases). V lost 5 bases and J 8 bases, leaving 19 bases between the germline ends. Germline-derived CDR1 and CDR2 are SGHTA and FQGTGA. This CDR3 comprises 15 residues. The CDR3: CASSQGVIGNHEQFF. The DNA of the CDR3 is TGTGCCAGCAGCCAAGGGGTTATCGGTAACCATGAGCAGTTCTTC.

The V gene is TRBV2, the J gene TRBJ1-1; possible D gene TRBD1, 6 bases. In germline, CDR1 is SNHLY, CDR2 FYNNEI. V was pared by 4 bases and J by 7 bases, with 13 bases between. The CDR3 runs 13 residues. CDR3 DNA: TGTGCCAGCAGTGCCCACCCAGGGGTTGAAGCTTTCTTT. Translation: CASSAHPGVEAFF. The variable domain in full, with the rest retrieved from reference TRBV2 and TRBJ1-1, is EPEVTQTPSHQVTQMGQEVILRCVPISNHLYFYWYRQILGQKVEFLVSFYNNEISEKSEIFDDQFSVERPDGSNFTLKIRSTKLEDSAMYFCASSAHPGVEAFFGQGTRLTVV.

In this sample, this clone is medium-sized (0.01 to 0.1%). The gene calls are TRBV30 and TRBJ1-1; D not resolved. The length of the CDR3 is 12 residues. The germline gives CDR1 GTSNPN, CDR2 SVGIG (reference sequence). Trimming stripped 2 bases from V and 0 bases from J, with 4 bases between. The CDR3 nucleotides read TGTGCCTGGAGTAAGCTGAACACTGAAGCTTTCTTT. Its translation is CAWSKLNTEAFF.

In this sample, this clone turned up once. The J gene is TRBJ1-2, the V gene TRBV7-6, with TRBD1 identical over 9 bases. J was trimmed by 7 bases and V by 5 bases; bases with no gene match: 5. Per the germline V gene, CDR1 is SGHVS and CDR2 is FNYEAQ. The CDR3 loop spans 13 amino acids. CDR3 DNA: TGTGCCAGCAGCGTGACAGGGGGATTTGGCTACACCTTC. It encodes CASSVTGGFGYTF.

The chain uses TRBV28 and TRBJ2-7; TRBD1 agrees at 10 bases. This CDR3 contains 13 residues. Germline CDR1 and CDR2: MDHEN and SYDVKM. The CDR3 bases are TGTGAAAGTAGGGGGACAGGGGTCTACGAGCAGTACTTC. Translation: CESRGTGVYEQYF.

The CDR3 loop reads CASSLTGGVTEAFF. Written as DNA, the CDR3 is TGTGCCAGCAGCCTTACAGGGGGCGTCACTGAAGCTTTCTTT. This chain links TRBV7-2 with TRBJ1-1; 9 bases fit TRBD1. Germline CDR1 SGHTA, CDR2 FQGNSA. The CDR3 runs to 14 residues. J lost 4 bases, V lost 5 bases, and 5 bases had no gene match.

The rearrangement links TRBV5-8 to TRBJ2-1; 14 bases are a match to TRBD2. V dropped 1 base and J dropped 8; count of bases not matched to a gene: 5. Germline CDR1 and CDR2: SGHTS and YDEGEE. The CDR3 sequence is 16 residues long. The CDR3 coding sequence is TGTGCCAGCAGCTTGCATGGGACTAGCGGGGGCTATGAGCAGTTCTTC. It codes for CASSLHGTSGGYEQFF.

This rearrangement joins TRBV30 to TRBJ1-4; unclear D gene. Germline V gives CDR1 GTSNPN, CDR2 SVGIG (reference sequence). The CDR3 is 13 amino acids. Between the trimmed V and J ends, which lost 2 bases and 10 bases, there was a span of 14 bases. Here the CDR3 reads CAWSLNGPGKLFF. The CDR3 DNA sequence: TGTGCCTGGAGTTTAAACGGACCCGGAAAACTGTTTTTT.

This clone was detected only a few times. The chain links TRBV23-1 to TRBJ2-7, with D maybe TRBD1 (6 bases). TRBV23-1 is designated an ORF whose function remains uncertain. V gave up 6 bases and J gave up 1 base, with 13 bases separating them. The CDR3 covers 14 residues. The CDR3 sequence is CASSGDKTSYEQYF. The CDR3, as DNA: TGCGCCAGCAGCGGGGACAAGACTTCCTACGAGCAGTACTTC.

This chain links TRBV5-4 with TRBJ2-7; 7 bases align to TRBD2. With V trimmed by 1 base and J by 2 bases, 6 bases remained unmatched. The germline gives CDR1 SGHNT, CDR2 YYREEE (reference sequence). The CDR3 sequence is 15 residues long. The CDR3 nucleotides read TGTGCCAGCAGCTTGATTGGGACTAAAGCCTACGAGCAGTACTTC. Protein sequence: CASSLIGTKAYEQYF. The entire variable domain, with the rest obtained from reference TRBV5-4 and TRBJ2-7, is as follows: ETGVTQSPTHLIKTRGQQVTLRCSSQSGHNTVSWYQQALGQGPQFIFQYYREEENGRGNFPPRFSGLQFPNYSSELNVNALELDDSALYLCASSLIGTKAYEQYFGPGTRLTVT.

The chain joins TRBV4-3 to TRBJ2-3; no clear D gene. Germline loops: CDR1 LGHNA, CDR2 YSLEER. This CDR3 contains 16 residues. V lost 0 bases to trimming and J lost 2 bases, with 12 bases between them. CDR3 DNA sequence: TGCGCCAGCAGCCAAGAGGGTACGGTTTCCACAGATACGCAGTATTTT. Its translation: CASSQEGTVSTDTQYF.

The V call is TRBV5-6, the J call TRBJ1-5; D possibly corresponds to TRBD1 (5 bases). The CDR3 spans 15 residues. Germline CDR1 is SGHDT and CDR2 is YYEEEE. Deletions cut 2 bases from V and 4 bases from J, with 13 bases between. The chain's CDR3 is CASSLSGSFNQPQHF. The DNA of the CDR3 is TGTGCCAGCAGCTTATCAGGGAGTTTTAATCAGCCCCAGCATTTT. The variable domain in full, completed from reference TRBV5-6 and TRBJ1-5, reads DAGVTQSPTHLIKTRGQQVTLRCSPKSGHDTVSWYQQALGQGPQFIFQYYEEEERQRGNFPDRFSGHQFPNYSSELNVNALLLGDSALYLCASSLSGSFNQPQHFGDGTRLSIL.

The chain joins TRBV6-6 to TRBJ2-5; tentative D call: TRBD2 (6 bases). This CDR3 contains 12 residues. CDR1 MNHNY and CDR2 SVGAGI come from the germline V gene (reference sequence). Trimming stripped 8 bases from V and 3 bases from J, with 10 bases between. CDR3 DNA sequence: TGTGCCAGCCTGGGGGGTAAAGAGACCCAGTACTTC. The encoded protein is CASLGGKETQYF.

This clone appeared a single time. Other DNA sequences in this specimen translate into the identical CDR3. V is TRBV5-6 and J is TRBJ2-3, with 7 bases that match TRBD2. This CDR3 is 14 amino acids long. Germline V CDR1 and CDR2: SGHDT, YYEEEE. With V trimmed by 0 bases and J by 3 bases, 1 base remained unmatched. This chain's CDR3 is CASSLAGGTDTQYF. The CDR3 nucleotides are TGTGCCAGCAGCTTGGCCGGGGGGACAGATACGCAGTATTTT.

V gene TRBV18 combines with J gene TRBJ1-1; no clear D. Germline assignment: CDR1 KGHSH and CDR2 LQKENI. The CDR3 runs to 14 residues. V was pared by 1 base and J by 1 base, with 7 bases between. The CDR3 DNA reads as TGTGCCAGCTCACCACTGGTCGGGAACACTGAAGCTTTCTTT. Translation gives CASSPLVGNTEAFF.

DNA for the CDR3: TGTGCCAGTAGTATAGAGACAGGGTACTACGAGCAGTACTTC. As protein: CASSIETGYYEQYF. This chain uses TRBV19 with TRBJ2-7; 7 bases are a match to TRBD1. From germline, CDR1 is LNHDA and CDR2 SQIVND (reference sequence). The CDR3 consists of 14 residues. V gave up 0 bases and J gave up 3 bases; unmatched junction bases: 2.

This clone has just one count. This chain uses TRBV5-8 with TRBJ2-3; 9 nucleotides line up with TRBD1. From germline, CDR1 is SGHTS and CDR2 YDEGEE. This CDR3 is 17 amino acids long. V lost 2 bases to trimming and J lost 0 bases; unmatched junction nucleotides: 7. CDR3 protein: CASSFPQGALSTDTQYF. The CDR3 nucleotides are TGTGCCAGCAGCTTCCCACAGGGGGCCCTTAGCACAGATACGCAGTATTTT.

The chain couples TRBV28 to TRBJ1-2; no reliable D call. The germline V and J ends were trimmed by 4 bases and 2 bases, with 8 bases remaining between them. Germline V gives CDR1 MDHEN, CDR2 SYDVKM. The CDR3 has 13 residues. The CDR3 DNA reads TGTGCCAGCAGTTCCCTGACCAACTATGGCTACACCTTC. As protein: CASSSLTNYGYTF.

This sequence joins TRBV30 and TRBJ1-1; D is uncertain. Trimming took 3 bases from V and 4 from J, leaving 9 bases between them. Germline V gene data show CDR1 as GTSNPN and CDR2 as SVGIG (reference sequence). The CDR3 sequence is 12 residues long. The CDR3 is CAWRGMGTEAFF. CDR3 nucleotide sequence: TGTGCCTGGAGGGGGATGGGCACTGAAGCTTTCTTT.

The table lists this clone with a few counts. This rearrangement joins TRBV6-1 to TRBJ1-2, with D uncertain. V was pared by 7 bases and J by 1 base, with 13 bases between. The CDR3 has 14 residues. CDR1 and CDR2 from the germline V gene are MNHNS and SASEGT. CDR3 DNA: TGTGCCAGCAACGCAGGCAGCTTTAACTATGGCTACACCTTC. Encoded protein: CASNAGSFNYGYTF.

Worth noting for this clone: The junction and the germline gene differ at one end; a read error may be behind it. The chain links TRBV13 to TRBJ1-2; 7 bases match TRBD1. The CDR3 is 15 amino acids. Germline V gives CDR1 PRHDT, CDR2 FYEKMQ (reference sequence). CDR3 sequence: CASRKNLGREGAMSF. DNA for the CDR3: TGTGCCAGCAGAAAAAACCTCGGAAGGGAGGGGGCCATGAGCTTC.